The next 22 T cell receptor beta chains were all read from a single sample in a study of T cells after posttransplantation cyclophosphamide. Busulfan-fludarabine conditioning, marrow transplant, and cyclophosphamide on days +3 and +4 were administered. Sequencing was performed with immunoSEQ multiplex PCR; in TCRdb, only in-frame clones are kept and a portion is missing. Among some 45,000 clones listed, about 92% were seen once. The sample here was PBMCs, taken 60 to 65 days after allogeneic stem cell transplant with posttransplant cyclophosphamide. The receptors were sampled from a male patient aged 55 to 69 who received an allogeneic stem cell transplant from a related donor and was CMV-positive. Some T cells may be transferred from the graft donor.

DNA of the CDR3: TGTGCCAGTTCACAGGGGACGTCCGATACGCAGTATTTT. Its protein product is CASSQGTSDTQYF. The chain combines TRBV2 with TRBJ2-3; TRBD1 aligns across 7 bases. CDR3 length: 13 residues. Germline CDR1 reads SNHLY; CDR2 reads FYNNEI. V lost 9 bases and J lost 6; bases outside the gene matches: 9. The full variable domain, with the rest looked up from reference TRBV2 and TRBJ2-3, is EPEVTQTPSHQVTQMGQEVILRCVPISNHLYFYWYRQILGQKVEFLVSFYNNEISEKSEIFDDQFSVERPDGSNFTLKIRSTKLEDSAMYFCASSQGTSDTQYFGPGTRLTVL.

This clone was seen only once. The chain recombines TRBV7-9 with TRBJ2-5; the D gene is possibly TRBD2 (6 bases). Trimming stripped 3 bases from V and 3 bases from J, with 14 bases between. Germline CDR1 and CDR2: SEHNR and FQNEAQ (reference sequence). CDR3 length: 15 residues. The CDR3 loop is CASSFRSGVEETQYF. Here the CDR3 DNA reads TGTGCCAGCAGCTTCCGCTCGGGGGTGGAAGAGACCCAGTACTTC.

The CDR3 DNA reads as TGTGCCAGCAGCCGAGGACTAGCGGGGGCCCCGTACCAAGAGACCCAGTACTTC. Translating gives CASSRGLAGAPYQETQYF. The chain links TRBV7-8 to TRBJ2-5, with 13 bases identical to TRBD2. The CDR3 runs to 18 residues. The V and J ends lost 5 bases and 0 bases, in that order; junction bases with no gene match: 9. CDR1 SGHVS and CDR2 FQNEAQ come from the germline V gene.

This clone has a handful of counts. The rearrangement uses TRBV5-4 and TRBJ1-1; no reliable D call. CDR3 size: 12 residues. The V gene lost 4 bases and the J gene lost 3 bases, with 7 bases spanning the gap. Per the germline V gene, CDR1 is SGHNT and CDR2 is YYREEE (reference sequence). CDR3 sequence reads: CASSLRDTEAFF. The CDR3 DNA follows: TGTGCCAGCAGCCTTCGGGACACTGAAGCTTTCTTT.

In its sample, this clone was seen once. V is TRBV18 and J is TRBJ1-1; 9 bases align to TRBD1. CDR1 and CDR2 (germline): KGHSH, LQKENI. Trimming took 5 bases from V and 6 from J; bases not matched to a gene: 10. CDR3 length equals 15 residues. CDR3 protein: CASSSWTGEASEAFF. CDR3 nucleotide sequence: TGTGCCAGCTCATCTTGGACAGGGGAGGCCTCTGAAGCTTTCTTT.

The rearrangement links TRBV15 to TRBJ1-4; TRBD1 matches 7 bases. This CDR3 spans 14 amino acids. V lost 3 bases to trimming and J lost 7 bases; unmatched junction nucleotides: 5. Germline values: CDR1 LNHNV, CDR2 YYDKDF (reference sequence). As DNA, the CDR3 is TGTGCCACCAGCAGGGGGACAGCCGGTGAAAAACTGTTTTTT. Translation: CATSRGTAGEKLFF. Variable domain in full (rest from reference TRBV15 and TRBJ1-4): DAMVIQNPRYQVTQFGKPVTLSCSQTLNHNVMYWYQQKSSQAPKLLFHYYDKDFNNEADTPDNFQSRRPNTSFCFLDIRSPGLGDTAMYLCATSRGTAGEKLFFGSGTQLSVL.

The chain has TRBV19 and TRBJ1-1, with TRBD1 matching 9 bases. CDR3 length: 16 amino acids. Trimming cost V 4 bases and J 4 bases; bases outside gene matches: 10. The germline V gene encodes CDR1 LNHDA and CDR2 SQIVND (reference sequence). The CDR3 DNA is TGTGCCAGTAGTACCCCACAGGGGGCGCTTCTCACTGAAGCTTTCTTT. Its translation: CASSTPQGALLTEAFF. The full variable domain, rest sourced from reference TRBV19 and TRBJ1-1, is DGGITQSPKYLFRKEGQNVTLSCEQNLNHDAMYWYRQDPGQGLRLIYYSQIVNDFQKGDIAEGYSVSREKKESFPLTVTSAQKNPTAFYLCASSTPQGALLTEAFFGQGTRLTVV.

This clone was found once. The gene calls are TRBV30 and TRBJ1-2; D is ambiguous. This CDR3 is 15 amino acids long. The germline gives CDR1 GTSNPN, CDR2 SVGIG (reference sequence). Trimming removed 4 bases at V and 2 bases at J, with 17 bases between. In DNA form, the CDR3 reads TGTGCCTGGAAGAGTGTAGGTTTGCGGAACTATGGCTACACCTTC. Protein product: CAWKSVGLRNYGYTF. The full variable domain, in which reference TRBV30 and TRBJ1-2 provide the parts outside the CDR3, is SQTIHQWPATLVQPVGSPLSLECTVEGTSNPNLYWYRQAAGRGLQLLFYSVGIGQISSEVPQNLSASRPQDRQFILSSKKLLLSDSGFYLCAWKSVGLRNYGYTFGSGTRLTVV.

Here the CDR3 reads CASSPRDGDTQYF. The CDR3 DNA reads TGTGCCAGCAGCCCGCGGGATGGGGATACGCAGTATTTT. V and J are TRBV11-2 and TRBJ2-3; possible D gene TRBD2, 6 bases. Germline values: CDR1 SGHAT, CDR2 FQNNGV. The CDR3 has 13 residues. With 5 bases removed from V and 6 bases from J, the gap between germline ends came to 12 bases.

This chain links TRBV15 with TRBJ2-3, with D uncertain. V was shortened by 1 base and J by 3 bases, with 8 bases between the two germline ends. From germline, CDR1 is LNHNV and CDR2 YYDKDF (reference sequence). There are 14 residues in the CDR3. The CDR3 loop is CATSRGSGTDTQYF. DNA of the CDR3: TGTGCCACCAGCAGAGGATCCGGGACAGATACGCAGTATTTT.

The rearrangement links TRBV19 to TRBJ1-1, with 7 positions matching TRBD1. The germline CDR1 and CDR2 sequences are LNHDA and SQIVND (reference sequence). Losses at the gene ends were 1 base for V and 0 bases for J; bases not matched to a gene: 8. This CDR3 region has 17 residues. Written as DNA, the CDR3 is TGTGCCAGTAGTATAGCTACAGGGGTCCCGTTGAACACTGAAGCTTTCTTT. It specifies CASSIATGVPLNTEAFF.

The V gene is TRBV19, the J gene TRBJ2-2; 8 nucleotides agree with TRBD2. The CDR3 covers 17 residues. J lost 1 base, V lost 7 bases, and 11 bases had no gene match. Germline V gene sequence: CDR1 LNHDA, CDR2 SQIVND (reference sequence). This CDR3 is CASTPQGTRLNTGELFF. CDR3 sequence (DNA): TGTGCCAGTACTCCCCAAGGGACTAGGTTGAACACCGGGGAGCTGTTTTTT.

The chain links TRBV29-1 to TRBJ2-2; no definite D call. The germline gives CDR1 SQVTM, CDR2 ANQGSEA. V gave up 4 bases and J gave up 6 bases, with 12 bases separating them. CDR3 size: 13 residues. For the CDR3, the DNA is TGCAGCGTTGGGGTACTACGGTCCGGGGAGCTGTTTTTT. The encoded protein is CSVGVLRSGELFF.

The chain recombines TRBV5-4 with TRBJ1-3; TRBD1 aligns across 7 bases. The trim removed 4 bases at V and 2 bases at J, leaving 6 bases unmatched. CDR1 and CDR2 from the germline V gene are SGHNT and YYREEE (reference sequence). The CDR3 loop spans 15 amino acids. The CDR3 nucleotides read TGTGCCAGCAGCCTACAGGGGACCGCTGGAAACACCATATATTTT. It translates to CASSLQGTAGNTIYF.

This clone was detected only once. The rearrangement joins TRBV28 to TRBJ2-2; D is possibly TRBD1 (6 bases). V was shortened by 4 bases and J by 9 bases, with 18 bases between the two germline ends. CDR3 length equals 15 residues. Germline V CDR1 and CDR2: MDHEN, SYDVKM. CDR3 DNA: TGTGCCAGCAGTTCTCCACCCCAGGGGATAAGGGAGCTGTTTTTT. Its translation is CASSSPPQGIRELFF.

The chain couples TRBV7-9 to TRBJ2-2; the match to TRBD2 covers 7 bases. Germline CDR1 reads SEHNR; CDR2 reads FQNEAQ (reference sequence). The CDR3 consists of 15 residues. Losses at the gene ends were 5 bases for V and 6 bases for J; bases not matched to a gene: 9. CDR3 protein: CASSRLGRDAGELFF. CDR3 sequence (DNA): TGTGCCAGCAGCCGATTAGGGAGGGACGCCGGGGAGCTGTTTTTT.

The chain employs TRBV27 and TRBJ1-1; D is ambiguous. The CDR3 has 13 amino acids. CDR1 and CDR2 (germline): MNHEY, SMNVEV (reference sequence). The germline V and J ends were trimmed by 3 bases and 2 bases, with 7 bases remaining between them. CDR3 bases: TGTGCCAGCAGTTTTAGCATTAACACTGAAGCTTTCTTT. Amino acids: CASSFSINTEAFF.

V is TRBV7-2 and J is TRBJ2-5; 8 nucleotides match TRBD2. The V and J ends lost 7 bases and 5 bases, in that order; junction bases with no gene match: 12. Germline-derived CDR1 and CDR2 are SGHTA and FQGNSA. This CDR3 has 15 amino acids. CDR3 DNA: TGTGCCAGCACCGTCGGGGGGGTGGGTTGGGAGACCCAGTACTTC. Translation gives CASTVGGVGWETQYF.

The rearrangement uses TRBV7-6 and TRBJ2-3; maybe TRBD1 (5 bases). The CDR3 sequence is 16 residues long. Trimming removed 1 base from V and 3 bases from J, with 14 bases in between. Per germline, CDR1 SGHVS and CDR2 FNYEAQ. This chain's CDR3 is CASSLGGPGLTDTQYF. The DNA for the CDR3 is TGTGCCAGCAGCTTAGGGGGCCCTGGTCTGACAGATACGCAGTATTTT.

CDR3: CASSLPGVAEAFF. CDR3 nucleotides: TGTGCCAGCAGTTTACCAGGGGTAGCTGAAGCTTTCTTT. This chain connects TRBV27 to TRBJ1-1, with D possibly TRBD1 on 6 matching bases. Trimming pared 2 bases from V and 6 bases from J, leaving 10 bases between. Germline lookup yields CDR1 MNHEY and CDR2 SMNVEV (reference sequence). The CDR3 loop spans 13 amino acids.

This clone showed up just once. CDR3 nucleotide sequence: TGCGCCAGCAGCTCCAGGGTAGCTTCCTACGAGCAGTACTTC. Protein: CASSSRVASYEQYF. The genes are TRBV5-1 and TRBJ2-7; TRBD1 is a possible D gene (5 bases). The CDR3 covers 14 residues. V was trimmed by 3 bases and J by 1 base, leaving 11 bases between them. Germline loops: CDR1 SGHRS, CDR2 YFSETQ.

The chain combines TRBV7-2 with TRBJ2-7; TRBD1 is a possible D gene (5 bases). This CDR3 is 13 amino acids long. Trimming cost V 5 bases and J 0 bases, with 8 bases left between them. Germline CDR1 reads SGHTA; CDR2 reads FQGNSA. As DNA, the CDR3 is TGTGCCAGCAGCGAAGACAGCTCCTACGAGCAGTACTTC. It translates to CASSEDSSYEQYF.